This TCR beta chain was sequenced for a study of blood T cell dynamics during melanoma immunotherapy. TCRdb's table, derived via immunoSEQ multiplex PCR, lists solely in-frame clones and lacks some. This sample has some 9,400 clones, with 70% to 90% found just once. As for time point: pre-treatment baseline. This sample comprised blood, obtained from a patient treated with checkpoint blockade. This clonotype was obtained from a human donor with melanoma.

CDR3 bases: TGTGCCAGCAGCTTAGCGGGGGCGGGCTCCTACAATGAGCAGTTCTTC. Translated: CASSLAGAGSYNEQFF. J is TRBJ2-1 and V is TRBV11-3; D tentatively fits TRBD1 or TRBD2 (6 bases each). V was pared by 1 base and J by 0 bases, with 10 bases between. The CDR3 runs 16 residues. Per the germline V gene, CDR1 is SGHNT and CDR2 is YENEEA.